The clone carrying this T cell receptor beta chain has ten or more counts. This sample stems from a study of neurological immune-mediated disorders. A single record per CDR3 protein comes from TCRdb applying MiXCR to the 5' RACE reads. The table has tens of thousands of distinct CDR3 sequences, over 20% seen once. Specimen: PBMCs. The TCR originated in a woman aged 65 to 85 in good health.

CDR3 protein: CASSLEGATYEQYF. The CDR3, as DNA: TGCGCCAGCAGCTTGGAGGGGGCCACCTACGAGCAGTACTTC. The rearrangement uses TRBV5-1 and TRBJ2-7; 7 bases match TRBD1. Germline values: CDR1 SGHRS, CDR2 YFSETQ. The V gene end was trimmed by 0 bases and the J gene end by 2 bases; junction bases not matched to a gene: 2. The CDR3 sequence is 14 residues long.